This T cell receptor (beta chain) is drawn from a study of blood T cell repertoires in COVID-19. Study-level information: Acute and convalescent COVID-19 samples came from the United States, Italy and Spain.

Produced via immunoSEQ multiplex PCR; TCRdb's table is partial and in-frame only. The table records 280,000 or so clones, over 75% of them present only once. This clone is a singleton in its sample. This CDR3 is 12 amino acids long. CDR1 is SGHDT, CDR2 YYEEEE, per germline. V trimming: 4 bases; J trimming: 9 bases; junction bases outside the gene matches: 5. The receptor was derived from a man aged 18 to 29 with active or convalescent COVID-19. The material sequenced was peripheral blood. This chain joins TRBV5-6 and TRBJ2-5; 8 bases agree with TRBD2. CDR3 loop: CASSLSGGPQYF. CDR3 in DNA: TGTGCCAGCAGCCTCTCGGGGGGGCCCCAGTACTTC. Looking up the rest from reference TRBV5-6 and TRBJ2-5 gives the full variable domain: DAGVTQSPTHLIKTRGQQVTLRCSPKSGHDTVSWYQQALGQGPQFIFQYYEEEERQRGNFPDRFSGHQFPNYSSELNVNALLLGDSALYLCASSLSGGPQYFGPGTRLLVL.